This section outlines one TCR beta chain sequence together with its context. The data are from a study of long-term antiretroviral therapy in people with HIV. Investigators performed immunoSEQ version v3.0 at survey level. The table came from immunoSEQ multiplex PCR; TCRdb's copy has only in-frame clones and leaves some out. The table includes about 43,000 clones, approximately 89% detected once. The sequence derives from a woman in her 50s with HIV. This sample comprised unsorted PBMCs, obtained 0.1 years before starting antiretroviral therapy.

The CDR3: CASNLGPGGNTEAFF. The CDR3 bases are TGCGCCAGCAACCTGGGGCCAGGGGGGAACACTGAAGCTTTCTTT. The chain recombines TRBV5-1 with TRBJ1-1; 7 nucleotides match TRBD1. Germline assignment: CDR1 SGHRS and CDR2 YFSETQ. This CDR3 is built from 15 residues. Losses at the gene ends were 6 bases for V and 1 base for J; bases not matched to a gene: 9.